This TCR beta chain was profiled in a study of T cells in Graves' hyperthyroidism and ophthalmopathy. Only a few counts were recorded for this clonotype. On the basis of clinical symptoms, serum thyroxine and TRAb, thyroid ultrasound and orbital computed tomography, diagnoses were made. The source material, RNA transcripts, was used to amplify TCR beta CDR3 regions. HTBI primers were used for first-round RT-PCR of the TCR CDR3. TCRdb redid the calling of the multiplex PCR reads with MiXCR, one entry per CDR3 protein. This sample has about 570,000 distinct CDR3 sequences, with 46% found just once. The sequencing sample was made of peripheral blood or thyroid tissue (not recorded which). The source is an adult woman with Graves' disease, either hyperthyroidism or ophthalmopathy (not recorded which).

The DNA of the CDR3 is TGTGCCACCAGCAGAGGCGGAGAGGGAGGGAGGCAGCCCCAGCATTTT. Encoded protein: CATSRGGEGGRQPQHF. The chain couples TRBV15 to TRBJ1-5; D call uncertain. CDR1 and CDR2 from the germline V gene are LNHNV and YYDKDF (reference sequence). Trimming cost V 1 base and J 7 bases, with 17 bases left between them. This CDR3 is 16 amino acids long.